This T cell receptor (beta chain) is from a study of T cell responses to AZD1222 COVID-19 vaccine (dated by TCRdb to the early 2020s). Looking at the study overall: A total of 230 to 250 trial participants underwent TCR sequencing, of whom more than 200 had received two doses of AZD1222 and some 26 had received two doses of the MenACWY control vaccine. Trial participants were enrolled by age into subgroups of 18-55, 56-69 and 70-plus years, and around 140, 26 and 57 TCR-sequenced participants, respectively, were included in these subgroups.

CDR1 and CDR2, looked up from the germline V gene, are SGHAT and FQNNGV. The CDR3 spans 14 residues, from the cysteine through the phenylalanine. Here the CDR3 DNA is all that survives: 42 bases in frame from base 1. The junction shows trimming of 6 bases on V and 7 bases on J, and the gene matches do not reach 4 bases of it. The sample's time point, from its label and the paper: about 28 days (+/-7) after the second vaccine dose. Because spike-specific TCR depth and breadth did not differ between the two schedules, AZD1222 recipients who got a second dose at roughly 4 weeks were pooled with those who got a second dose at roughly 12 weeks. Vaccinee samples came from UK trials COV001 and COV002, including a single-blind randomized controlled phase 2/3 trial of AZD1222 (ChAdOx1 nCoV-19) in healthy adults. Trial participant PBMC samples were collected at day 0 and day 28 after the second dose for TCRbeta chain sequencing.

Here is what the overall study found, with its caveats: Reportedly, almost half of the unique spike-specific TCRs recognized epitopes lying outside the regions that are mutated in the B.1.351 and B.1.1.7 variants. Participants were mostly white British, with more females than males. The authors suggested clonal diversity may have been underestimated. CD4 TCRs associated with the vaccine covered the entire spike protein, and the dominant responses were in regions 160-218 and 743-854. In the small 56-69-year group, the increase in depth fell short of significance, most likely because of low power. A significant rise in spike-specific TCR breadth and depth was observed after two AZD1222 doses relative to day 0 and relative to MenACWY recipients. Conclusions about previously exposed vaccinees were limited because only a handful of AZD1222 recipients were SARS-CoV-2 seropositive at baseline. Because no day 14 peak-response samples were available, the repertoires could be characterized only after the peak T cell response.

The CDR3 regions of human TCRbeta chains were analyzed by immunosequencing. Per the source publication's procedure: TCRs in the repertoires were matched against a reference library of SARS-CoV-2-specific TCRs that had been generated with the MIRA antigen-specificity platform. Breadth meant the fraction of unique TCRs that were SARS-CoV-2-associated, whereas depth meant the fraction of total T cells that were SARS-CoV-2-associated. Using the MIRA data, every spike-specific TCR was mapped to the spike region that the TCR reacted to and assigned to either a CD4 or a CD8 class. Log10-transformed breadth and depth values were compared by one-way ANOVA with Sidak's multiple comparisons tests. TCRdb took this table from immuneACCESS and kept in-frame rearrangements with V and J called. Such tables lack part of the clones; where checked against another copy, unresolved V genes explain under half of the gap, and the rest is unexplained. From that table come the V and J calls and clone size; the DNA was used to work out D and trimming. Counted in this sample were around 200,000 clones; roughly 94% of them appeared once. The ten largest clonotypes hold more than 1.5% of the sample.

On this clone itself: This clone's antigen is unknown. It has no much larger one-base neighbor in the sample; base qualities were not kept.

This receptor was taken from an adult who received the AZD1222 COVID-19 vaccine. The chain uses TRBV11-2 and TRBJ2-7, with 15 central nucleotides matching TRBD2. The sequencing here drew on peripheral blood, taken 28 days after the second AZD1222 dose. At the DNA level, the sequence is TGTGCCAGCAGTTCCGGGACTAGCGGGAGGGAGCAGTACTTC. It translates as CASSSGTSGREQYF.